This T cell receptor (beta chain) comes out of a study of sequential checkpoint blockade in melanoma. Background on the study: Arm A got nivolumab then ipilimumab; arm B the reverse, 1:1.

J was trimmed by 3 bases and V by 0 bases; bases with no gene match: 3. CDR3 size: 14 residues. CDR1 SGHRS and CDR2 YFSETQ come from the germline V gene. The treatment denotes: randomized to nivolumab then ipilimumab (arm A) or the reverse (arm B). TCRdb's table, derived via immunoSEQ multiplex PCR, lists solely in-frame clones and lacks some. Here the sample spans tens of thousands of clones, about 89% being singletons. Comment on this clone: Only one base separates this from a far larger clonotype, so it likely reflects a read error. At the DNA level, this CDR3 is encoded by other sequences in the same sample as well.

The sample consisted of CD8+ T cells sorted from blood (inferred from file names), taken from a patient given nivolumab and ipilimumab in sequence. The source is a human donor with melanoma. The rearrangement joins TRBV5-1 to TRBJ2-7, with 7 bases lining up with TRBD1. CDR3 in DNA: TGCGCCAGCAGCTTGGGTGGGACAGACTACGAGCAGTACGTC. It yields the protein CASSLGGTDYEQYV.